This T cell receptor beta chain was captured in a study of a mutant IDH1 vaccine in newly diagnosed glioma. Study background: Receipt of radiotherapy, temozolomide, or both preceded the study, and most received both.

From germline, CDR1 is MDHEN and CDR2 SYDVKM. V lost 5 bases and J lost 5, with 13 bases in between. This CDR3 has 14 amino acids. Clones were read by immunoSEQ multiplex PCR, and TCRdb kept only the in-frame ones, dropping some. The sample shows tens of thousands of clones, 80% to 90% of them seen only once. Time point given: week 35, safety follow-up. Topical imiquimod was applied with each vaccine dose, which held 300 ug of mutant IDH1 20-mer peptide. Astrocytomas that were new, WHO grade 3 or 4, IDH1-mutant and ATRX-lost were present in the donors. For this clone: What it recognizes is unknown.

This specimen consisted of PBMCs, obtained from a glioma patient whose treatment included an IDH1 peptide vaccine. The rearrangement joins TRBV28 to TRBJ1-5; D uncertain. This TCR derives from a man aged 40-55 years with glioma. This CDR3 is CASSRSPGDQPQHF. The CDR3 coding sequence is TGTGCCAGCAGTCGATCACCAGGAGATCAGCCCCAGCATTTT.